This T cell receptor beta chain is drawn from a study of T-cell memory formation after mild COVID-19. TCRdb reanalysed the 5' RACE reads using MiXCR and keeps one entry per CDR3 protein. The sample yields a few hundred thousand distinct CDR3 sequences, 16% seen once. This clonotype was seen a handful of times. The source of this sequence is a man between 18 and 29 years old who had mild COVID-19 (a few samples of this study predate the infection). Cell type and time point are not known. The sequencing input was PBMCs or a T cell subset sorted from them (not recorded which).

The CDR3 DNA follows: TGTGCCAGCAGCTCCTGGACTAGCGGGAACACAGATACGCAGTATTTT. This encodes CASSSWTSGNTDTQYF. This sequence joins TRBV12-3 or TRBV12-4 and TRBJ2-3; 12 positions agree with TRBD2. V dropped 6 bases and J dropped 2; count of bases not matched to a gene: 6. The CDR3 loop spans 16 amino acids.